This T cell receptor (beta chain) derives from a study of cytomegalovirus exposure and HLA in healthy donors. The PCR was carried out with 60 Vbeta primers and 13 Jbeta primers. Profiled with immunoSEQ multiplex PCR; TCRdb holds only in-frame clones, not every one. Of about 150,000 clones detected, nearly 80% appear once; the ten largest clones hold about 13%. There are 15 residues in the CDR3. Germline assignment: CDR1 LGHNA and CDR2 YNFKEQ. V lost 4 bases to trimming and J lost 5 bases; unmatched junction nucleotides: 7. Donors were ostensibly healthy at sampling, although undocumented immune exposures were probable. Study results and caveats: Segments of the TCR beta V type were, in most cases, productive about 87% or about 30% of the time in an earlier analysis. TCR beta chains numbering some 160 were designated cytomegalovirus-associated.

Comment on this clone: Antigen specificity is unknown.

The chain combines TRBV4-2 with TRBJ1-4; 7 positions match TRBD1. This TCR was recovered from a man between 25 and 39 years old in good health and CMV-seropositive. Sample: PBMCs. This CDR3 is CASSPRGQTNEKLFF. CDR3 DNA: TGTGCCAGCAGCCCGCGGGGACAGACAAATGAAAAACTGTTTTTT.